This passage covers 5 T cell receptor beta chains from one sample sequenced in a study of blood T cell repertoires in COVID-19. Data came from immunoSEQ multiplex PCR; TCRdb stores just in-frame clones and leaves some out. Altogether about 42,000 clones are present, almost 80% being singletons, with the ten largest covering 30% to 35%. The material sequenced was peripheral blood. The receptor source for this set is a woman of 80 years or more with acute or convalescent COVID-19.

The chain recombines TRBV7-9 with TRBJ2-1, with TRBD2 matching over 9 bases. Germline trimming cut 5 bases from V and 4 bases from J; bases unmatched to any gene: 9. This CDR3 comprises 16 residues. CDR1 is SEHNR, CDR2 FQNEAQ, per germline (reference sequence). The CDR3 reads CASSTATSGNYNEQFF. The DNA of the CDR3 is TGTGCCAGCAGCACCGCGACTAGCGGAAATTACAATGAGCAGTTCTTC.

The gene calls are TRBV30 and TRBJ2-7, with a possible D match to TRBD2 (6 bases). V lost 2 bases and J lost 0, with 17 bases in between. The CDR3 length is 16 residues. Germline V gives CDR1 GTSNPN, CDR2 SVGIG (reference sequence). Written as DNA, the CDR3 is TGTGCCTGGAGTCAGACGAGCGCGGGGCTCTCCTACGAGCAGTACTTC. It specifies CAWSQTSAGLSYEQYF.

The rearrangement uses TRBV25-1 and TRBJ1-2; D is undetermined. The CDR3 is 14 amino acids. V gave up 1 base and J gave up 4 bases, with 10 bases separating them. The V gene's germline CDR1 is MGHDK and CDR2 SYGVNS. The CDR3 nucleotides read TGTGCCAGCAGTGAATCAGGCACCTCCTATGGCTACACCTTC. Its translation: CASSESGTSYGYTF.

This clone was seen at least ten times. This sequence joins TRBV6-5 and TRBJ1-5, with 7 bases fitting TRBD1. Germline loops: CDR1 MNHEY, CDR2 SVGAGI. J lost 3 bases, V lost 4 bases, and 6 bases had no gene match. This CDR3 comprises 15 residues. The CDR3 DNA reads TGTGCCAGCAGTTCCAGGGGGGTACACAATCAGCCCCAGCATTTT. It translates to CASSSRGVHNQPQHF.

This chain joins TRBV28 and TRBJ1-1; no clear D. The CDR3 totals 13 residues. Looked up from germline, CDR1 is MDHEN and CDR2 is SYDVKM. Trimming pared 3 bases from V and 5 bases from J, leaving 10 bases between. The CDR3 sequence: CASSFQPRTEAFF. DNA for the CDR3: TGTGCCAGCAGTTTCCAGCCGAGGACTGAAGCTTTCTTT.